This record concerns one TCR beta chain sequence. Method: immunoSEQ multiplex PCR; TCRdb's copy keeps in-frame clones and lacks some. Among about 180,000 clones, approximately 90% were seen once, and the ten largest hold 0.5% to 0.55%. In germline, CDR1 is MDHEN, CDR2 SYDVKM. The V segment lost 4 bases and the J segment 7 bases; nucleotides outside the gene matches: 4. The CDR3 runs to 14 residues. The data stem from a study of blood T cell repertoires in COVID-19. Sample: peripheral blood. The TCR originated in a man in his forties or fifties with acute or convalescent COVID-19. This chain uses TRBV28 with TRBJ1-4; 9 bases match TRBD1. CDR3 in amino acids: CASSWGTGPEKLFF. In nucleotides, the CDR3 is TGTGCCAGCAGTTGGGGGACAGGGCCTGAAAAACTGTTTTTT. Complete variable domain (other parts from reference TRBV28 and TRBJ1-4): DVKVTQSSRYLVKRTGEKVFLECVQDMDHENMFWYRQDPGLGLRLIYFSYDVKMKEKGDIPEGYSVSREKKERFSLILESASTNQTSMYLCASSWGTGPEKLFFGSGTQLSVL.